This T cell receptor beta chain was captured in a study of T cells in Graves' hyperthyroidism and ophthalmopathy. General study findings and limits: Most clonotypes that expanded in the thyroid above 0.001 also showed up in blood.

The study left out patients who had uncontrolled infection, other autoimmune disease, pregnancy or lactation. This clonotype occurred a few times. Its cognate antigen is unknown. Amplified regions were TCR beta CDR3 sequences from RNA transcripts. RT-PCR in the first round (using the HTBI primer set) targeted the TCR CDR3. TCRdb re-derived calls from the multiplex PCR reads in MiXCR, one entry per CDR3 protein. Of about 620,000 distinct CDR3 sequences listed, 15% to 20% were seen once; the top ten hold 3.8%. The CDR3 runs 14 residues. The J segment lost 4 bases and the V segment lost 5 bases, leaving 6 bases of the junction unmatched. Germline CDR1 reads MNHEY; CDR2 reads SMNVEV (reference sequence).

Material: blood. This sequence joins TRBV27 and TRBJ2-7, with 9 bases matching TRBD1. This TCR was sampled from a woman under 40 with Graves' hyperthyroidism. The CDR3 protein is CASSRRQGGYEQYF. The DNA for the CDR3 is TGTGCCAGCAGTCGACGACAGGGGGGGTACGAGCAGTACTTC.